What follows are 26 T cell receptor beta chains derived from one specimen sequenced in a study of blood T cell repertoires in COVID-19. The data were produced by immunoSEQ multiplex PCR, yet TCRdb's version contains in-frame clones alone and is incomplete. The sample has 250,000 to 300,000 clones; 80% to 90% are singletons. What was sequenced was peripheral blood. These receptors were obtained from a woman in her seventies with acute or convalescent COVID-19.

The chain links TRBV7-9 to TRBJ2-7; D is perhaps TRBD1 (5 bases). CDR1 and CDR2 from the germline V gene are SEHNR and FQNEAQ (reference sequence). V lost 2 bases and J lost 5, with 13 bases in between. The CDR3 is made up of 14 amino acids. The CDR3 sequence: CASSLSTEQDEQYF. The CDR3, as DNA: TGTGCCAGCAGCTTATCGACAGAACAAGACGAGCAGTACTTC.

This clone was seen more than once but under ten times. The V and J genes are TRBV11-2 and TRBJ2-3; 9 positions agree with TRBD1. J lost 2 bases, V lost 5 bases, and 8 bases had no gene match. The V gene's germline CDR1 is SGHAT and CDR2 FQNNGV. The CDR3 is 16 amino acids. The CDR3 is CASSTYRGPHTDTQYF. CDR3 nucleotides: TGTGCCAGCAGCACATACAGGGGGCCCCACACAGATACGCAGTATTTT.

This chain uses TRBV6-5 with TRBJ2-7; 10 bases fit TRBD1. J was trimmed by 2 bases and V by 7 bases; bases with no gene match: 5. The CDR3 extends over 14 amino acids. Germline V gene sequence: CDR1 MNHEY, CDR2 SVGAGI. CDR3 sequence: CASTRDRGPYEQYF. CDR3 DNA sequence: TGTGCCAGCACCCGGGACAGGGGACCCTACGAGCAGTACTTC.

This clone was recorded only once. The chain has TRBV6-5 and TRBJ1-2; maybe TRBD1 (5 bases). CDR3 length: 15 residues. Per the germline V gene, CDR1 is MNHEY and CDR2 is SVGAGI. V dropped 6 bases and J dropped 8 bases, with 22 bases sitting between them. The CDR3 loop is CASSPLRTPVGGYTF. CDR3 in DNA: TGTGCCAGCAGCCCCTTGCGGACACCGGTCGGAGGCTACACCTTC.

This sequence joins TRBV6-6 and TRBJ1-2; a possible D gene is TRBD1 (5 bases). The CDR3 totals 13 residues. Germline V lookup: CDR1 MNHNY, CDR2 SVGAGI (reference sequence). The V end lost 3 bases, the J end lost 5 bases, and 10 bases lay between the germline ends. CDR3 DNA sequence: TGTGCCAGCAGTTATCCAGGGAGGTATGGCTACACCTTC. Protein sequence: CASSYPGRYGYTF.

The chain recombines TRBV6-5 with TRBJ1-2; D is possibly TRBD1 (6 bases). Trimming took off 6 bases at V and 7 bases at J, with 15 bases between the two ends. Germline CDR1 MNHEY, CDR2 SVGAGI. This CDR3 region has 13 residues. The CDR3 is CASRQGSPRGYTF. DNA for the CDR3: TGTGCCAGCAGACAGGGCTCTCCTCGTGGCTACACCTTC.

CDR3 nucleotide sequence: TGTGCCAGCAGCCAATTATTGACGGGGGGTTACAATGAGCAGTTCTTC. Amino acid sequence: CASSQLLTGGYNEQFF. The chain has TRBV4-2 and TRBJ2-1; 7 bases match TRBD2. Trimming removed 2 bases from V and 4 bases from J; junction bases left unmatched: 8. The CDR3 loop spans 16 amino acids. CDR1 LGHNA and CDR2 YNFKEQ come from the germline V gene.

This chain joins TRBV3-1 (or the pseudogene TRBV3-2) and TRBJ2-3, with D maybe TRBD2 (5 bases). The CDR3 runs 14 residues. Germline CDR1 is LGHDT and CDR2 is YNNKEL (reference sequence). V was trimmed by 1 base and J by 5 bases, leaving 10 bases between them. In DNA, the CDR3 is TGTGCCAGCAGCCAAGGTCCCCGGGGAGATACGCAGTATTTT. It yields the protein CASSQGPRGDTQYF.

The chain recombines TRBV5-1 with TRBJ2-2, with D uncertain. V was clipped by 0 bases and J by 4 bases, with 7 bases between them. Germline-derived CDR1 and CDR2 are SGHRS and YFSETQ. This CDR3 contains 14 residues. In nucleotides, the CDR3 is TGCGCCAGCAGCTTGGGAGTACTCACCGGGGAGCTGTTTTTT. Protein: CASSLGVLTGELFF.

This rearrangement joins TRBV11-1 to TRBJ2-7; D is ambiguous. V lost 2 bases, J lost 6 bases, and 8 bases lay in between. This CDR3 comprises 12 residues. Germline V lookup: CDR1 SGHAT, CDR2 FQDESV (reference sequence). The CDR3 nucleotides are TGTGCCAGCAGCTTAACTTCGGGCGAGCAGTACTTC. This gives the protein CASSLTSGEQYF.

The chain has TRBV4-1 and TRBJ1-2; possible D gene TRBD1, 6 bases. Trimming pared 1 base from V and 8 bases from J, leaving 20 bases between. CDR1 is MGHRA and CDR2 is YSYEKL in the germline V gene. CDR3 length: 16 amino acids. The CDR3 spells CASSQAPNRVERGYTF. For the CDR3, the DNA is TGCGCCAGCAGCCAAGCGCCCAACAGGGTAGAGCGGGGCTACACCTTC.

This chain connects TRBV2 to TRBJ1-6; tentatively, D is TRBD1 (6 bases). There are 14 residues in the CDR3. The ends were cut back, 3 bases at V and 10 bases at J, with 13 bases in the middle. Per the germline V gene, CDR1 is SNHLY and CDR2 is FYNNEI. CDR3 nucleotide sequence: TGTGCCAGCAGTGAGAGACAGGCAGGATCACCCCTCCACTTT. Protein: CASSERQAGSPLHF.

The V call is TRBV2, the J call TRBJ2-5, with 10 bases matching TRBD2. The germline CDR1 and CDR2 sequences are SNHLY and FYNNEI. The CDR3 has 13 amino acids. V shed 6 bases, J shed 4 bases, and the junction held 2 bases outside the gene matches. The CDR3 is CASSLAGGETQYF. DNA for the CDR3: TGTGCCAGCAGCTTAGCGGGGGGAGAGACCCAGTACTTC.

V usage is TRBV19 and J usage is TRBJ1-2, with 7 bases matching TRBD1. Germline lookup yields CDR1 LNHDA and CDR2 SQIVND (reference sequence). J was trimmed by 9 bases and V by 5 bases; bases with no gene match: 9. The CDR3 consists of 13 residues. The CDR3 DNA reads TGTGCCAGTAGTCCACAGGGGCGGCAGAGCTACACCTTC. It encodes CASSPQGRQSYTF.

This clone was counted only a few times. The genes are TRBV2 and TRBJ2-7, with 10 bases identical to TRBD1. This CDR3 region has 13 residues. Germline CDR1 and CDR2: SNHLY and FYNNEI. The trim removed 6 bases at V and 6 bases at J, leaving 5 bases unmatched. The CDR3 region is CASRDDRGLEQYF. In nucleotides, the CDR3 is TGTGCCAGCAGGGACGACAGGGGGCTCGAGCAGTACTTC.

The CDR3 region is CASSLANYEQYF. CDR3 coding DNA: TGTGCCAGCAGCTTAGCCAACTACGAGCAGTACTTC. The J gene is TRBJ2-7, the V gene TRBV7-2; D is undetermined. The germline V gene has CDR1 SGHTA and CDR2 FQGNSA. The V end was cut by 0 bases, the J end by 3 bases, with 3 bases between. The CDR3 has 12 residues.

The rearrangement joins TRBV30 to TRBJ1-3, with D maybe TRBD1 (5 bases). The CDR3 loop spans 13 amino acids. CDR1 is GTSNPN, CDR2 SVGIG, per germline (reference sequence). Trimming removed 5 bases from V and 4 bases from J, with 12 bases in between. CDR3 DNA sequence: TGTGCCTGGGCCAAGACAGCCGGAAACACCATATATTTT. Amino acid sequence: CAWAKTAGNTIYF. The variable domain in full, with the rest retrieved from reference TRBV30 and TRBJ1-3, is SQTIHQWPATLVQPVGSPLSLECTVEGTSNPNLYWYRQAAGRGLQLLFYSVGIGQISSEVPQNLSASRPQDRQFILSSKKLLLSDSGFYLCAWAKTAGNTIYFGEGSWLTVV.

This sequence joins TRBV9 and TRBJ1-4, with D possibly TRBD1 on 5 matching bases. The V end lost 2 bases, the J end lost 8 bases, and 13 bases lay between the germline ends. In germline, CDR1 is SGDLS, CDR2 YYNGEE. CDR3 size: 14 residues. CDR3 residues: CASSVPGRDEKLFF. The CDR3 DNA follows: TGTGCCAGCAGCGTCCCGGGGAGGGACGAAAAACTGTTTTTT. The full variable domain, in which reference TRBV9 and TRBJ1-4 provide the parts outside the CDR3, is DSGVTQTPKHLITATGQRVTLRCSPRSGDLSVYWYQQSLDQGLQFLIQYYNGEERAKGNILERFSAQQFPDLHSELNLSSLELGDSALYFCASSVPGRDEKLFFGSGTQLSVL.

The chain couples TRBV11-3 to TRBJ2-2, with 8 bases aligning to TRBD2. CDR3 length: 15 residues. Germline CDR1 is SGHNT and CDR2 is YENEEA. Trimming removed 5 bases from V and 7 bases from J; junction bases left unmatched: 9. As DNA, the CDR3 is TGTGCCAGCAGCCCTAGGGGACTAGATGGCGGGGAGCTGTTTTTT. As protein: CASSPRGLDGGELFF.

The chain recombines TRBV7-2 with TRBJ2-1; 16 bases match TRBD2. Germline assignment: CDR1 SGHTA and CDR2 FQGNSA. V gave up 5 bases and J gave up 7 bases; unmatched junction bases: 8. This CDR3 contains 17 residues. The CDR3 coding sequence is TGTGCCAGCAGCAGCTCCGGGACTAGCGGGGGGGGGAATGAGCAGTTCTTC. Amino acid sequence: CASSSSGTSGGGNEQFF. The full variable domain, with the rest looked up from reference TRBV7-2 and TRBJ2-1, is GAGVSQSPSNKVTEKGKDVELRCDPISGHTALYWYRQSLGQGLEFLIYFQGNSAPDKSGLPSDRFSAERTGGSVSTLTIQRTQQEDSAVYLCASSSSGTSGGGNEQFFGPGTRLTVL.

Of note for this clone: Other nucleotide sequences from this sample produce the same CDR3. The chain is built from TRBV7-3 and TRBJ2-5, with D tentatively TRBD2 (5 bases). Trimming cost V 5 bases and J 5 bases, with 12 bases left between them. Germline V gene lookup returns CDR1 SGHTA and CDR2 FQGTGA. The CDR3 extends over 13 amino acids. CDR3 loop: CASSLGGRETQYF. The CDR3 DNA sequence: TGTGCCAGCAGCCTTGGCGGGCGGGAGACCCAGTACTTC.

V usage is TRBV6-5 and J usage is TRBJ1-5, with D unresolved. CDR1 MNHEY and CDR2 SVGAGI come from the germline V gene. The CDR3 is made up of 11 amino acids. Trimming took off 6 bases at V and 3 bases at J, with 3 bases between the two ends. CDR3 sequence: CASSSNQPQHF. The CDR3 region has the DNA TGTGCCAGCAGCTCCAATCAGCCCCAGCATTTT.

This clone was counted a single time. This chain uses TRBV6-5 with TRBJ1-5; the match to TRBD1 covers 9 bases. V lost 2 bases to trimming and J lost 7 bases; unmatched junction nucleotides: 6. This CDR3 has 15 amino acids. In germline, CDR1 is MNHEY, CDR2 SVGAGI. The CDR3 here is CASSYRDRVGQPQHF. CDR3 sequence (DNA): TGTGCCAGCAGTTACAGGGACAGGGTAGGCCAGCCCCAGCATTTT.

The chain uses TRBV7-6 and TRBJ2-1; 12 bases line up with TRBD2. In germline, CDR1 is SGHVS, CDR2 FNYEAQ. There are 16 residues in the CDR3. Trimming took 1 base from V and 8 from J; bases not matched to a gene: 6. DNA of the CDR3: TGTGCCAGCAGCTTAGGCCTAGCGGGGGGGCGGGATGAGCAGTTCTTC. It yields the protein CASSLGLAGGRDEQFF.

The chain uses TRBV2 and TRBJ1-5; perhaps TRBD1 as D (6 bases). Germline V gene data show CDR1 as SNHLY and CDR2 as FYNNEI. The CDR3 spans 14 residues. Trimming shortened V by 7 bases and J by 3 bases, and 13 bases separated the two germline ends. The CDR3 bases are TGTGCCAGCACGGACAGCAATTCCAATCAGCCCCAGCATTTT. It codes for CASTDSNSNQPQHF.

The chain joins TRBV19 to TRBJ2-1, with 7 bases lining up with TRBD1. Trimming removed 2 bases from V and 5 bases from J; junction bases left unmatched: 9. The germline gives CDR1 LNHDA, CDR2 SQIVND (reference sequence). There are 16 residues in the CDR3. CDR3 loop: CASSIHLTGANNEQFF. The CDR3 coding sequence is TGTGCCAGTAGTATACACCTCACAGGGGCCAACAATGAGCAGTTCTTC. Full variable domain (missing parts from reference TRBV19 and TRBJ2-1): DGGITQSPKYLFRKEGQNVTLSCEQNLNHDAMYWYRQDPGQGLRLIYYSQIVNDFQKGDIAEGYSVSREKKESFPLTVTSAQKNPTAFYLCASSIHLTGANNEQFFGPGTRLTVL.